What follows is one T cell receptor beta chain and its context. The entry originates in a study of blood T cell repertoires in COVID-19. At the level of the study: Sample material is recorded as cDNA or gDNA derived from T cells, B-cell-depleted T cells, or PBMCs.

It was during active infection that Seattle patients were enrolled and then longitudinally followed. Sequencing was performed with immunoSEQ multiplex PCR; in TCRdb, only in-frame clones are kept and a portion is missing. Of tens of thousands of clones listed, about 90% are singletons. V was trimmed by 5 bases and J by 4 bases, leaving 17 bases between them. The germline V gene has CDR1 MNHEY and CDR2 SMNVEV (reference sequence). This CDR3 spans 15 amino acids. The source material was peripheral blood. The TCR originated in a man aged 40-55 years with COVID-19, enrolled during active disease. This chain joins TRBV27 and TRBJ2-5; weak D call: TRBD1 (5 bases). The CDR3 nucleotides are TGTGCCAGCAGTCCAGGGCTGGGGCGCGGAGAGACCCAGTACTTC. Protein product: CASSPGLGRGETQYF.